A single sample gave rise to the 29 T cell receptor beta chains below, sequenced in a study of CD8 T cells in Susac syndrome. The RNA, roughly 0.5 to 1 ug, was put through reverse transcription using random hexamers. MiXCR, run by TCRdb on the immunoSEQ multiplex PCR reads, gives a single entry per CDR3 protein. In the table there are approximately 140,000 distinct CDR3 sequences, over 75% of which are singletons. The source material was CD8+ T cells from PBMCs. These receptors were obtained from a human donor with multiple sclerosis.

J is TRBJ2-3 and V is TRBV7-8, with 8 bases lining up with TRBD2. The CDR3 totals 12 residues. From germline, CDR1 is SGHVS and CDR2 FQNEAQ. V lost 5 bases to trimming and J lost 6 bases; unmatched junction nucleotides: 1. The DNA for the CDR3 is TGTGCCAGCAGCAGACTAGCGGATACGCAGTATTTT. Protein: CASSRLADTQYF.

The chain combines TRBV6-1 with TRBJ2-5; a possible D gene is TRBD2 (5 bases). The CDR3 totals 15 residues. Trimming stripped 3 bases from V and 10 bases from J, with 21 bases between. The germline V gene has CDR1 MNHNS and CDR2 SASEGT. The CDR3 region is CASSDRTAGGFGQYF. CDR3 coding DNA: TGTGCCAGCAGTGACCGGACGGCCGGCGGGTTTGGCCAGTACTTC.

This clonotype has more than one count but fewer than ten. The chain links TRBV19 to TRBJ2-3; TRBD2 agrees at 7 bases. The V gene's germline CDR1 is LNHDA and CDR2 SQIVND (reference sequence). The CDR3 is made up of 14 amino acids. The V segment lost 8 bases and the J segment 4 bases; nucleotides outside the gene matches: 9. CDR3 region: CASSSRESPDTQYF. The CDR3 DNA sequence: TGTGCCAGTTCTTCGCGGGAGTCCCCAGATACGCAGTATTTT.

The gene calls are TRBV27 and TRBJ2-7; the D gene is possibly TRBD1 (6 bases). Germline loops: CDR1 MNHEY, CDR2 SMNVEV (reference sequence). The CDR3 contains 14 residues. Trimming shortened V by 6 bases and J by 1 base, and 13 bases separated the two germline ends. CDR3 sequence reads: CASRENGQSYEQYF. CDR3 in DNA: TGTGCCAGCAGGGAAAACGGACAGTCCTACGAGCAGTACTTC.

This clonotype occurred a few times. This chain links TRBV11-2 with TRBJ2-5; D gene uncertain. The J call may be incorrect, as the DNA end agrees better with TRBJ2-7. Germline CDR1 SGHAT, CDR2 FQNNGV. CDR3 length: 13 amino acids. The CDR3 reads CASSLDLMSEQYF. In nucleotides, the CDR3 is TGTGCCAGCAGCTTAGATCTAATGAGCGAGCAGTACTTC.

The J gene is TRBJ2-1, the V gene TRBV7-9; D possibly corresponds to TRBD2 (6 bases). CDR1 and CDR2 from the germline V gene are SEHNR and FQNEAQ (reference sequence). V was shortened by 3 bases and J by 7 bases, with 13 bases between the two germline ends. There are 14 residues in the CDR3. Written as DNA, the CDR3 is TGTGCCAGCAGCTTCGGGACTTCCAAGAATGAGCAGTTCTTC. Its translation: CASSFGTSKNEQFF.

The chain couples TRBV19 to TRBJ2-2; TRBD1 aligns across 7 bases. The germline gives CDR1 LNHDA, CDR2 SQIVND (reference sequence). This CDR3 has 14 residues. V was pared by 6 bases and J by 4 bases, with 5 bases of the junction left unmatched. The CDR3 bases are TGTGCCAGTAGCCTCCGACAGGGCACCGGGGAGCTGTTTTTT. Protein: CASSLRQGTGELFF.

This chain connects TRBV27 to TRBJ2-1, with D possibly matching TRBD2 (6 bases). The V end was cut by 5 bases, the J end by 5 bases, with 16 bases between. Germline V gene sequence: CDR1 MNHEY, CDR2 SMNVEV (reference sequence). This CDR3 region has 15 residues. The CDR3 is CASSPTSSTDNEQFF. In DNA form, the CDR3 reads TGTGCCAGCAGTCCCACTAGCAGTACGGACAATGAGCAGTTCTTC.

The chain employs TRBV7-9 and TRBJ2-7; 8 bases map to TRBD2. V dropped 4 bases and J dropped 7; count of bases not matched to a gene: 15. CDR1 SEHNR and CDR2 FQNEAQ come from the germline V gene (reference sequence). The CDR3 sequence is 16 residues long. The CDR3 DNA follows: TGTGCCAGCAGCTACCGACACGGCGGGGGGCCGGGAGAGCAGTACTTC. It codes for CASSYRHGGGPGEQYF.

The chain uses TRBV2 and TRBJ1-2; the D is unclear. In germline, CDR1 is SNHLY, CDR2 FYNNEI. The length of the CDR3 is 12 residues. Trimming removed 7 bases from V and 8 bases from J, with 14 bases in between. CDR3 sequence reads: CASKGGGFGYTF. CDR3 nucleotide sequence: TGTGCCAGCAAGGGTGGAGGGTTCGGCTACACCTTC.

CDR3 nucleotides: TGTGCCACCAGCAGAGATCTAGCGGGGGCTTACGAGCAGTACGTC. Its protein product is CATSRDLAGAYEQYV. This chain connects TRBV15 to TRBJ2-7; TRBD2 matches at 10 bases. CDR1 and CDR2 (germline): LNHNV, YYDKDF (reference sequence). The V gene end was trimmed by 0 bases and the J gene end by 4 bases; junction bases not matched to a gene: 3. The length of the CDR3 is 15 residues.

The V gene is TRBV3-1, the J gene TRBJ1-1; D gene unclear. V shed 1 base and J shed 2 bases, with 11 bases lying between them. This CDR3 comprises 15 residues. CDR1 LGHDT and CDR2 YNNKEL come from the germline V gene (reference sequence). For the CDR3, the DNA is TGTGCCAGCAGCCAAGGGTATTGGGGTAACACTGAAGCTTTCTTT. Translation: CASSQGYWGNTEAFF.

CDR3 nucleotide sequence: TGTGCCAGCAGCCGAGACTATGGCTACACCTTC. Translation gives CASSRDYGYTF. This rearrangement joins TRBV6-2 or TRBV6-3 to TRBJ1-2, with D hard to call. Trimming removed 6 bases at V and 3 bases at J, with 5 bases between. The CDR3 extends over 11 amino acids. The germline CDR1 and CDR2 sequences are MNHEY and SVGEGT.

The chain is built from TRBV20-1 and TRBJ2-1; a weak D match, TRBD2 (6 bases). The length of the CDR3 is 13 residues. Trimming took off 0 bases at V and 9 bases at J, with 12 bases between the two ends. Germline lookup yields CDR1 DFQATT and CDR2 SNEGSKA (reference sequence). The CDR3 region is CSAREIGGPEQFF. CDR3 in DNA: TGCAGTGCTAGAGAGATAGGAGGGCCTGAGCAGTTCTTC.

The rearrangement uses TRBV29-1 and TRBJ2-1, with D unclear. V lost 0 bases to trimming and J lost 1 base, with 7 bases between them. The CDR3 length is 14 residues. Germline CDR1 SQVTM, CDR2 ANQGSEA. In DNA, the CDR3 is TGCAGCGTTGAAGAAACGGTATCCTACAATGAGCAGTTCTTC. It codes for CSVEETVSYNEQFF.

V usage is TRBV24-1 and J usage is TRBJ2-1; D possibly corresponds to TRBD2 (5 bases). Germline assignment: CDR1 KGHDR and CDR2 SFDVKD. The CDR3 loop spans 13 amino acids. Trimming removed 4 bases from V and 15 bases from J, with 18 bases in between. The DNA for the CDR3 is TGTGCCACCAGTGAACCTACTAGAAAGGTGACGTTCTTC. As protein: CATSEPTRKVTFF.

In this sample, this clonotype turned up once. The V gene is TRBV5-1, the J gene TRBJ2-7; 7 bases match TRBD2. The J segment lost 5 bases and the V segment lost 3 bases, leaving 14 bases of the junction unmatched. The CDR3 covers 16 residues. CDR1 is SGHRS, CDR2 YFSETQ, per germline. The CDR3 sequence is CASSSSGGHRMDEQYF. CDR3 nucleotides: TGCGCCAGCAGCTCCTCGGGAGGACACCGTATGGACGAGCAGTACTTC.

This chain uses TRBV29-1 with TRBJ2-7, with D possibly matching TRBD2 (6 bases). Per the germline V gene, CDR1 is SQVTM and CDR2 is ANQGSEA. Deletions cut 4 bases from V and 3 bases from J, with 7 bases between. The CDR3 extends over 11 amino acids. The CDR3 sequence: CSVVEGYEQYF. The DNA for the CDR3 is TGCAGCGTTGTGGAGGGCTACGAGCAGTACTTC.

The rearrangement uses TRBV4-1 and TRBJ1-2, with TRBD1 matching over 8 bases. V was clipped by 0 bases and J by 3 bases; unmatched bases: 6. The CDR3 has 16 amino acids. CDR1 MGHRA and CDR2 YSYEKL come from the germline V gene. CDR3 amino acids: CASSQDRGLVYYGYTF. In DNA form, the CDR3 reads TGCGCCAGCAGCCAAGACAGGGGGCTTGTATACTATGGCTACACCTTC.

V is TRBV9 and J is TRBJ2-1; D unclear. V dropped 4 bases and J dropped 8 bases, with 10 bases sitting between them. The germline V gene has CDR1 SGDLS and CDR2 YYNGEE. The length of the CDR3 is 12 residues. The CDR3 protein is CASSLYFDEQFF. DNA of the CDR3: TGTGCCAGCAGCTTGTACTTCGATGAGCAGTTCTTC.

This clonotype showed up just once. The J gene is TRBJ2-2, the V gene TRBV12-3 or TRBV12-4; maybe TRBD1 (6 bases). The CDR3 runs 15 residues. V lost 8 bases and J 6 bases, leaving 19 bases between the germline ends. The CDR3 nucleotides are TGTGCCAGCGGATTTCACCGGACAGTCCCCGGGGAGCTGTTTTTT. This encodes CASGFHRTVPGELFF.

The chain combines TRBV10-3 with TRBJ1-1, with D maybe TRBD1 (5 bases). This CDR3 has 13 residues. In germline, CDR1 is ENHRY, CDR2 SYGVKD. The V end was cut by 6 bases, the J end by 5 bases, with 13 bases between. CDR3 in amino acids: CAIRSGTGTEAFF. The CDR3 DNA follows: TGTGCCATCAGAAGCGGGACGGGAACTGAAGCTTTCTTT.

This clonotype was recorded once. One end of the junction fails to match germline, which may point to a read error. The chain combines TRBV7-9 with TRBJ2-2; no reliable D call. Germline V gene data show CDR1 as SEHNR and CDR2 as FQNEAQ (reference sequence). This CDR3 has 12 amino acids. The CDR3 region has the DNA TGTGCCAGCAGCATAGCTACCGGGGAGCTGTTTTTT. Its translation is CASSIATGELFF.

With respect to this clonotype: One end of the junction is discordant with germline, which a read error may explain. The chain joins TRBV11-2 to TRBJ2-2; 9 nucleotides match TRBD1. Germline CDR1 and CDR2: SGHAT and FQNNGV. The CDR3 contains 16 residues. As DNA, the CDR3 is TGTGCCAGCAGCTTCCTCAAGGGACAGGGAACCGGGGTGCTGTTTTTT. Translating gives CASSFLKGQGTGVLFF. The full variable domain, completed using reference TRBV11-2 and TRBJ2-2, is EAGVAQSPRYKIIEKRQSVAFWCNPISGHATLYWYQQILGQGPKLLIQFQNNGVVDDSQLPKDRFSAERLKGVDSTLKIQPAKLEDSAVYLCASSFLKGQGTGVLFFGEGSRLTVL.

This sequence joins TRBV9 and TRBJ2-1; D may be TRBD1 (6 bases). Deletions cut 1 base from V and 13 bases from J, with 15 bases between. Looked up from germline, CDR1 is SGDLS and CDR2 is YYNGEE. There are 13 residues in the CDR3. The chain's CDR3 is CASSVTGRLPQFF. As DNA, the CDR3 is TGTGCCAGCAGCGTAACAGGGCGCCTACCCCAGTTCTTC. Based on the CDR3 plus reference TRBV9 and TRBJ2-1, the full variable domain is DSGVTQTPKHLITATGQRVTLRCSPRSGDLSVYWYQQSLDQGLQFLIQYYNGEERAKGNILERFSAQQFPDLHSELNLSSLELGDSALYFCASSVTGRLPQFFGPGTRLTVL.

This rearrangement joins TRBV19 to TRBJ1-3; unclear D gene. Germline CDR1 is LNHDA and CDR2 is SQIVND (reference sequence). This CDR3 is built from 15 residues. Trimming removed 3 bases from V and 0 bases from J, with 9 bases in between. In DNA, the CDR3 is TGTGCCAGTAGTATCCCGGGGTACTCTGGAAACACCATATATTTT. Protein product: CASSIPGYSGNTIYF.

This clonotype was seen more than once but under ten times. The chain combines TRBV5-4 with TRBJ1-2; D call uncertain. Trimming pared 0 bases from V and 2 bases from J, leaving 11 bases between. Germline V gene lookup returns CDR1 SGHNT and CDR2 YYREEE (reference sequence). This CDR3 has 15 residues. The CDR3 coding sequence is TGTGCCAGCAGCTTGGCCGGACTACCGAACTATGGCTACACCTTC. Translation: CASSLAGLPNYGYTF.

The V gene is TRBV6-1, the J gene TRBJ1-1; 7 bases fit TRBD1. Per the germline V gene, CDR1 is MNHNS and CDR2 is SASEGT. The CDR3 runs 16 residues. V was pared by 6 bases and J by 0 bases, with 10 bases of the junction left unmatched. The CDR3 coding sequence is TGTGCCAGCAGGCGCTCCCCACAGGGGATGAACACTGAAGCTTTCTTT. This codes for CASRRSPQGMNTEAFF.

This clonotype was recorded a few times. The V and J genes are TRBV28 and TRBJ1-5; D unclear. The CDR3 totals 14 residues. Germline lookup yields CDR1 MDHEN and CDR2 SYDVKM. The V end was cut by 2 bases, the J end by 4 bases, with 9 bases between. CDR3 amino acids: CASSLVGQNQPQHF. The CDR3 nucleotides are TGTGCCAGCAGTTTAGTAGGTCAAAATCAGCCCCAGCATTTT. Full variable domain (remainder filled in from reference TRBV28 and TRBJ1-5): DVKVTQSSRYLVKRTGEKVFLECVQDMDHENMFWYRQDPGLGLRLIYFSYDVKMKEKGDIPEGYSVSREKKERFSLILESASTNQTSMYLCASSLVGQNQPQHFGDGTRLSIL.